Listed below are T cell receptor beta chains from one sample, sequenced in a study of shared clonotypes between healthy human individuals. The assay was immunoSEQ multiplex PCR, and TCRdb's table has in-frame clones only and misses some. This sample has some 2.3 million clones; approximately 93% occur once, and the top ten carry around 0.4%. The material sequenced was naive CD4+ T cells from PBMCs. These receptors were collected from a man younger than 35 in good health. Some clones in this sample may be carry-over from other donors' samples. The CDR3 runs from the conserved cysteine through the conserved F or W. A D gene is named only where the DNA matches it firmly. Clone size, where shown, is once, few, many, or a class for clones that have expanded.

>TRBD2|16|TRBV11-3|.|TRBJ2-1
TGTGCCAGCAGCTTGACTAGCGGGAGCTCCTACAATGAGCAGTTCTTC
CASSLTSGSSYNEQFF
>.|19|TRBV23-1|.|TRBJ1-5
TGCGCCGTTGAGATCGCGGTTGCCCATACTCCCCATAGCAATCAGCCCCAGCATTTT
CAVEIAVAHTPHSNQPQHF
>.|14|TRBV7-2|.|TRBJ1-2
TGTGCCAGCAGCTTTCAGGGTTCCGGATATGGCTACACCTTC
CASSFQGSGYGYTF
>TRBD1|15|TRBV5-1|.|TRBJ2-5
TGCGCCAGCAGCTTCGGACAGGGGAGGGAAGAGACCCAGTACTTC
CASSFGQGREETQYF
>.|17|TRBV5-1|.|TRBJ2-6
TGCGCCAGCAGCTTGTTTTTTTGGGGATCTGGGGCCAACGTCCTGACTTTC
CASSLFFWGSGANVLTF
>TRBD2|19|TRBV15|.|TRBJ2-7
TGTGCCACCAGCAGAGAAAAGACTAGCGGGACCGACCCGAGGAACGAGCAGTACTTC
CATSREKTSGTDPRNEQYF
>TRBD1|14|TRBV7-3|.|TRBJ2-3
TGTGCCAGCAGCTCGGGACAGTCCACAGATACGCAGTATTTT
CASSSGQSTDTQYF
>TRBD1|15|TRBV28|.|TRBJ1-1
TGTGCCAGCAGTTTAGCAGGGGGAGGAACAACTGAAGCTTTCTTT
CASSLAGGGTTEAFF
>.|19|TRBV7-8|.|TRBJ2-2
TGTGCCAGCAGCCCCTGGCCGGGGGCGGGTAAGAGGAGCACCGGGGAGCTGTTTTTT
CASSPWPGAGKRSTGELFF
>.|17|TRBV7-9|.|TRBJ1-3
TGTGCCAGCAGCCCACAAAGCCGCGGGGTTTCTGGAAACACCATATATTTT
CASSPQSRGVSGNTIYF
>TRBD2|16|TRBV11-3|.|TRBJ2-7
TGTGCCAGCAGCTCCGCCTTTAGCGGGAACTCCTACGAGCAGTACTTC
CASSSAFSGNSYEQYF
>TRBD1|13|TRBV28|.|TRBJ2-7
TGTGCCAGCATTCTTAACAGGGGATACGAGCAGTACTTC
CASILNRGYEQYF
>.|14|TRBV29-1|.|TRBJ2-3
TGCAGCGTTGAAGTGACCCGAGGGTCAGATACGCAGTATTTT
CSVEVTRGSDTQYF
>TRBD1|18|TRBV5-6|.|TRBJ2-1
TGTGCCAGCAGCTGGCGCAGGGGGCAGGGGGCTTCCTACAATGAGCAGTTCTTC
CASSWRRGQGASYNEQFF
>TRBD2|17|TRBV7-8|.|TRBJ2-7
TGTGCCAGCAGCTTAGTGTCTGGGGGGAGGGCGGCCTACGAGCAGTACTTC
CASSLVSGGRAAYEQYF
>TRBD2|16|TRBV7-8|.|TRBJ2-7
TGTGCCAGCAGCTTAGCGCTTCTAGCGGGAGGCGACGAGCAGTACTTC
CASSLALLAGGDEQYF
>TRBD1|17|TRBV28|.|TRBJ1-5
TGTGCCAGCAGTTTATGGTCTGGGACAGGGAGCAATCAGCCCCAGCATTTT
CASSLWSGTGSNQPQHF
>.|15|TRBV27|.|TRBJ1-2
TGTGCCAGCAGTTTGCGGACGCCGGTGCACTATGGCTACACCTTC
CASSLRTPVHYGYTF
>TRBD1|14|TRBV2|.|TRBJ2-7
TGTGCCAGCACCGCCAGGGGGAGCTCCTACGAGCAGTACTTC
CASTARGSSYEQYF
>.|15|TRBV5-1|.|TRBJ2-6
TGCGCCAGCAGCTCGGTCCGCTCTGGGGCCAACGTCCTGACTTTC
CASSSVRSGANVLTF
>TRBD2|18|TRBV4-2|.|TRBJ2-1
TGTGCCAGCAGCCAAGGTGCGACTAGCGGGAGTCTCTACAATGAGCAGTTCTTC
CASSQGATSGSLYNEQFF
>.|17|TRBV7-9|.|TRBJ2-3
TGTGCCAGCAGCCCCAAACGGATCAGAAACCGCACAGATACGCAGTATTTT
CASSPKRIRNRTDTQYF
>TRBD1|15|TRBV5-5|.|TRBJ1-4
TGTGCCAGCATGCCAGGGGGTCCGACGAATGAAAAACTGTTTTTT
CASMPGGPTNEKLFF
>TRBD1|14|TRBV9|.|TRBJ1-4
TGTGCCAGCAGCACACGACAGGGTGGGGGGGAACTGTTTTTT
CASSTRQGGGELFF
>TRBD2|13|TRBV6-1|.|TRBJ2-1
TGTGCCAGCAGTGCTCGGGGGGGAGGACTTCAGTTCTTC
CASSARGGGLQFF
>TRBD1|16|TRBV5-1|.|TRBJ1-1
TGCGCCAGCAGCACCGGACAGGGGGCAGGGAACACTGAAGCTTTCTTT
CASSTGQGAGNTEAFF
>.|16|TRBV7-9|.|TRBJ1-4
TGTGCCAGCAGCTTAGTCGGGGGGCTGACAAATGAAAAACTGTTTTTT
CASSLVGGLTNEKLFF
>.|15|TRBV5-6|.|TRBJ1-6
TGTGCCAGCAGCTTAGACCGTCGAAAAAGTTCACCCCTCCACTTT
CASSLDRRKSSPLHF
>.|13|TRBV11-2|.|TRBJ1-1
TGTGCCAGCAGCTTAAGGACAGTTACTGAAGCTTTCTTT
CASSLRTVTEAFF
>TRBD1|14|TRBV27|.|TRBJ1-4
TGTGCCAGCAGGGAGGGGACAGTACGCGAAAAACTGTTTTTT
CASREGTVREKLFF
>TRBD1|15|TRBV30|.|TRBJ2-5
TGTGCCTGGAGTGAAACAGGGGTTGTTTTAGAGACCCAGTACTTC
CAWSETGVVLETQYF
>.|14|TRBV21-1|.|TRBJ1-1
TGTGCCAGCAGCAAGACAGGGGAGGCCACTGAAGCTTTCTTT
CASSKTGEATEAFF
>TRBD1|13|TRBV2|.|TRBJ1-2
TGTGCCAGCGGGGGCCTTGACAGGGTAGGCTACACCTTC
CASGGLDRVGYTF
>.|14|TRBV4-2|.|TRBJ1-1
TGTGCCAGCAGCCATGGGACCATGAACACTGAAGCTTTCTTT
CASSHGTMNTEAFF
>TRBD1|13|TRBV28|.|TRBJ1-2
TGTGCCAGCAGTCTCCGACAGGGGATTGGCTACACCTTC
CASSLRQGIGYTF
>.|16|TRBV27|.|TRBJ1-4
TGTGCCAGCAGAGGATCTCCGGGACGGATTAATGAAAAACTGTTTTTT
CASRGSPGRINEKLFF
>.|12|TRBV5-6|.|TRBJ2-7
TGTGCCAGCAGCAGGAGGGGCTACGAGCAGTACTTC
CASSRRGYEQYF
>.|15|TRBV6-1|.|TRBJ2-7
TGTGCCAGCAGTGAAGTTTGGATTAGCTCCTACGAGCAGTACTTC
CASSEVWISSYEQYF
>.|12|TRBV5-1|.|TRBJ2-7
TGCGCCAGCAGCCGTGAGGGATACGAGCAGTACTTC
CASSREGYEQYF
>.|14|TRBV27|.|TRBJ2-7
TGTGCCAGCAGTCAATTAGGACAGAACTACGAGCAGTACTTC
CASSQLGQNYEQYF
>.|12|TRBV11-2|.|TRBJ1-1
TGTGCCAGCAGCTTAGTCCTGGGGACGGCTTTCTTT
CASSLVLGTAFF
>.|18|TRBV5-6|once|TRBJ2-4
TGTGCCAGCAGCTTGCGAATAGCATCCTCTGAGCTGCGGAACATTCAGTACTTC
CASSLRIASSELRNIQYF
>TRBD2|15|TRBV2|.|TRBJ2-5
TGTGCCAGCAGCCCGAGACTAGCGGGAGAAGAGACCCAGTACTTC
CASSPRLAGEETQYF
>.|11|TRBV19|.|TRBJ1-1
TGTGCCAGTCGGGGAAACACTGAAGCTTTCTTT
CASRGNTEAFF
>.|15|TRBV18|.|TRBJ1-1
TGTGCCAGCTCACCACCGGGAGGAGCGAACACTGAAGCTTTCTTT
CASSPPGGANTEAFF
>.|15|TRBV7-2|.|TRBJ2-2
TGTGCCAGCAGCTTATCCCGCGGAGACACCGGGGAGCTGTTTTTT
CASSLSRGDTGELFF
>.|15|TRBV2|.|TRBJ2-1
TGTGCCAGCAGTGAAGGGTTAGGGGTCGGGGGTGAGCAGTTCTTC
CASSEGLGVGGEQFF
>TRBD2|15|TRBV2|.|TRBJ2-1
TGTGCCAGCAGTCTAGCGGTCAGCTCCTACAATGAGCAGTTCTTC
CASSLAVSSYNEQFF
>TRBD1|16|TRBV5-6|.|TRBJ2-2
TGTGCCAGCAGCAACCGGGACAGGGAGACCGGCGGGGAGCTGTTTTTT
CASSNRDRETGGELFF
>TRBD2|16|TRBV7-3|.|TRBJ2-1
TGTGCCAGCAGCTTAAGACCGGGACTAGACCACAATGAGCAGTTCTTC
CASSLRPGLDHNEQFF
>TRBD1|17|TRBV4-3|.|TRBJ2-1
TGCGCCAGCAGCCTCAGGGGCCCGGGACAGGGGGGCAATGAGCAGTTCTTC
CASSLRGPGQGGNEQFF
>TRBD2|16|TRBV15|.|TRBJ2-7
TGTGCCACCAGCAGGGTCCCGGGACTACTCTCCTACGAGCAGTACTTC
CATSRVPGLLSYEQYF
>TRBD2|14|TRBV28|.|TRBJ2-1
TGTGCCAGTGCCGGGACTAGCGGTTCCCGGGAGCAGTTCTTC
CASAGTSGSREQFF
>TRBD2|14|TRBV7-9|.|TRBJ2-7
TGTGCCAGCAGCTCCTATAGCGGGAGAAACGAGCAGTACTTC
CASSSYSGRNEQYF
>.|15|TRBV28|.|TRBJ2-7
TGTGCCAGCAGTCCCCCTCTGCCAGGAGCCTACGAGCAGTACTTC
CASSPPLPGAYEQYF
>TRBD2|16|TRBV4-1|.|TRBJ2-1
TGCGCCAGCAGCCAAGTAGCGGGAGGGTCCTACAATGAGCAGTTCTTC
CASSQVAGGSYNEQFF
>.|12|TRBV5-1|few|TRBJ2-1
TGCGCCAGCAGCTTGACAGGGAATGAGCAGTTCTTC
CASSLTGNEQFF